The present T cell receptor beta chain was sequenced within a study of radiotherapy plus CTLA-4 blockade in lung cancer. Overall study context: Objective responses occurred in about 18% of patients; over 30% had disease control.

Study results and limitations: Blood-borne expansion of tumor-derived TCR clones followed radiotherapy plus ipilimumab. Strongest reported response predictors: early blood clone changes and post-radiation interferon-beta.

In the case of this clone: Its antigen is not identified.

Measured with immunoSEQ multiplex PCR; TCRdb has only the in-frame clones, and not every one. The table lists under 110,000 clones, over 75% of them singletons. The sequences come from peripheral blood, collected from a patient treated with radiotherapy plus ipilimumab. The receptor was isolated from a human donor with non-small cell lung cancer that progressed on radiotherapy plus ipilimumab. Some clones in this sample may be carry-over from other donors' samples.

In nucleotides, the CDR3 is TGTGCCAGCAGCTTAGTCTTGGGCCATTCTACGCGCGAGCAGTACTTC. Amino acid sequence: CASSLVLGHSTREQYF. The gene calls are TRBV7-8 and TRBJ2-7; D uncertain. The length of the CDR3 is 16 residues. V was pared by 1 base and J by 6 bases, with 19 bases between. Per germline, CDR1 SGHVS and CDR2 FQNEAQ. Variable domain in full (rest from reference TRBV7-8 and TRBJ2-7): GAGVSQSPRYKVAKRGQDVALRCDPISGHVSLFWYQQALGQGPEFLTYFQNEAQLDKSGLPSDRFFAERPEGSVSTLKIQRTQQEDSAVYLCASSLVLGHSTREQYFGPGTRLTVT.